This T cell receptor (beta chain) was sequenced during a study of CD8 T cells in ankylosing spondylitis (dated by TCRdb to the late 2010s). Regarding the complete study: The study set out to find disease-linked TCR variants by profiling T cell receptor beta repertoires in ankylosing spondylitis patients and healthy donors. In total, the full study cohort was made up of over a hundred healthy donors and about two dozen ankylosing spondylitis patients. Peripheral blood samples were taken, and synovial fluid was additionally collected from ankylosing spondylitis patients.

Points on this clonotype: The clone's antigen remains unknown. No clone much larger than this one lies a single base away; base qualities are absent.

CDR1 and CDR2, per the germline V gene, are SQVTM and ANQGSEA. The CDR3 contains 11 residues, cysteine and phenylalanine counted. The DNA shown is the 33-base CDR3, in frame from base 1. Deletion took 4 bases off V and 6 bases off J, with a span of 10 bases between the germline ends. The sample was run on an Illumina HiSeq 2500. Quantitative 5'-RACE with molecular barcodes was the method used to prepare the TCR beta libraries. On the study's bioinformatics: A new computational method, built on a probabilistic model of VDJ rearrangement, was used to identify disease-linked TCR variants. Clones were called with MiXCR by TCRdb after fastp trimmed the public reads at Q25, and only in-frame beta chains were retained. Identical CDR3 protein sequences are pooled into one entry, listed with their most common genes and DNA. None of the V and J calls come from the authors' own analysis; TCRdb made them. The sample table contains about 250,000 distinct CDR3 sequences; only one count was recorded for roughly 32% of them. Clones ranked in the top ten supply roughly 4% of the sample.

Results and caveats for the whole study, not just this receptor: Significant enrichment of the disease-linked clones was reported in matched synovial fluid samples from ankylosing spondylitis patients. In peripheral blood, the disease-linked clones were found at relatively low frequencies and had a CD8+ phenotype. Some motif variants were previously reported in synovial fluid and blood of reactive arthritis patients, suggesting common disease-initiation mechanisms. A TCR beta motif made up of 7 to 9 highly homologous amino acid variants appeared to be characteristic of blood from ankylosing spondylitis patients.

Source material: blood, either unsorted or a sorted T cell fraction (not recorded which). The clonotype was recovered from a male donor with ankylosing spondylitis or in good health (not recorded which). The rearranged segments are TRBV29-1 and TRBJ2-7, with no D gene named confidently. The CDR3: CSVVVSPEQYF. Here is the DNA: TGCAGCGTTGTCGTCAGCCCCGAGCAGTACTTC.